The 21 T cell receptor beta chains listed next were all sequenced from one sample in a study of blood T cell repertoires in COVID-19. The data were produced by immunoSEQ multiplex PCR, yet TCRdb's version contains in-frame clones alone and is incomplete. The profile shows some 250,000 clones, around 88% of them singletons. Sequenced sample: peripheral blood. The receptor set was obtained from a man at least 80 years old with acute or convalescent COVID-19.

This sequence joins TRBV28 and TRBJ2-7, with D maybe TRBD1 (6 bases). V was clipped by 3 bases and J by 7 bases, with 13 bases between them. The CDR3 is 13 residues long. Germline lookup yields CDR1 MDHEN and CDR2 SYDVKM. The CDR3 DNA sequence: TGTGCCAGCAGTTTTAGGGGGTCTTGGGAGCAGTACTTC. Protein: CASSFRGSWEQYF.

There are a few counts of this clone. This chain uses TRBV9 with TRBJ1-3, with no clear D. In germline, CDR1 is SGDLS, CDR2 YYNGEE. V dropped 4 bases and J dropped 0 bases, with 5 bases sitting between them. The CDR3 runs 13 residues. CDR3 coding DNA: TGTGCCAGCAGCATGAGCTCTGGAAACACCATATATTTT. Translation: CASSMSSGNTIYF.

This chain links TRBV7-8 with TRBJ2-5; D remains ambiguous. The CDR3 covers 12 residues. Trimming pared 5 bases from V and 2 bases from J, leaving 6 bases between. In germline, CDR1 is SGHVS, CDR2 FQNEAQ. The CDR3 bases are TGTGCCAGCAGCCCAGTTCAAGAGACCCAGTACTTC. Its translation: CASSPVQETQYF.

The chain joins TRBV5-6 to TRBJ2-2; 8 nucleotides agree with TRBD2. Germline CDR1 and CDR2: SGHDT and YYEEEE. The CDR3 loop spans 17 amino acids. Trimming at V came to 3 bases and at J to 6 bases, leaving 13 bases not matched to a gene. CDR3 protein: CASSSPGGLNRAGELFF. CDR3 sequence (DNA): TGTGCCAGCAGCTCCCCGGGGGGGCTGAATAGGGCCGGGGAGCTGTTTTTT.

This clone was picked up one time. The V and J genes are TRBV27 and TRBJ2-1; the match to TRBD2 covers 12 bases. The J segment lost 7 bases and the V segment lost 0 bases, leaving 4 bases of the junction unmatched. This CDR3 is built from 16 residues. Germline CDR1 and CDR2: MNHEY and SMNVEV (reference sequence). The CDR3 spells CASSLSTSGSGNEQFF. CDR3 nucleotide sequence: TGTGCCAGCAGTTTATCGACTAGCGGGAGTGGGAATGAGCAGTTCTTC.

The chain uses TRBV29-1 and TRBJ1-2; TRBD1 agrees at 8 bases. Germline CDR1 SQVTM, CDR2 ANQGSEA. V dropped 3 bases and J dropped 2; count of bases not matched to a gene: 5. The CDR3 runs to 14 residues. The CDR3 spells CSVDPTGENYGYTF. The DNA of the CDR3 is TGCAGCGTTGATCCGACAGGGGAAAACTATGGCTACACCTTC.

The chain recombines TRBV7-9 with TRBJ1-1; the D gene is possibly TRBD1 (6 bases). CDR3 size: 14 residues. The V gene's germline CDR1 is SEHNR and CDR2 FQNEAQ (reference sequence). V lost 2 bases, J lost 4 bases, and 11 bases lay in between. CDR3 amino acids: CASSLSTGPTEAFF. CDR3 coding DNA: TGTGCCAGCAGCTTATCTACAGGGCCCACTGAAGCTTTCTTT.

The chain carries TRBV19 and TRBJ2-7; 7 nucleotides agree with TRBD2. V gave up 5 bases and J gave up 3 bases; unmatched junction bases: 7. Germline V gene lookup returns CDR1 LNHDA and CDR2 SQIVND (reference sequence). This CDR3 region has 14 residues. The CDR3 DNA reads as TGTGCCAGTAGTGGCCGGACTAGTAGCTACGAGCAGTACTTC. Translation: CASSGRTSSYEQYF.

The V gene is TRBV14, the J gene TRBJ2-1, with D possibly TRBD1 on 5 matching bases. Per the germline V gene, CDR1 is SGHDN and CDR2 is FVKESK. V was cut by 1 base and J by 0 bases, with 7 bases left in between. The CDR3 is made up of 15 amino acids. CDR3 loop: CASSQVTGSYNEQFF. CDR3 in DNA: TGTGCCAGCAGCCAAGTAACAGGCTCCTACAATGAGCAGTTCTTC.

This chain links TRBV5-1 with TRBJ2-7; the D is unclear. Germline-derived CDR1 and CDR2 are SGHRS and YFSETQ. The germline V and J ends were trimmed by 0 bases and 0 bases, with 4 bases remaining between them. The CDR3 is 13 residues long. The CDR3 bases are TGCGCCAGCAGCTTGGACACCTCCTACGAGCAGTACTTC. Amino acids: CASSLDTSYEQYF. The whole variable domain, remainder taken from reference TRBV5-1 and TRBJ2-7, is KAGVTQTPRYLIKTRGQQVTLSCSPISGHRSVSWYQQTPGQGLQFLFEYFSETQRNKGNFPGRFSGRQFSNSRSEMNVSTLELGDSALYLCASSLDTSYEQYFGPGTRLTVT.

There are a few counts of this clone. V is TRBV18 and J is TRBJ2-2; TRBD1 aligns across 8 bases. The CDR3 totals 15 residues. Germline V lookup: CDR1 KGHSH, CDR2 LQKENI. With V trimmed by 3 bases and J by 6 bases, 6 bases remained unmatched. CDR3 DNA: TGTGCCAGCTCACCGGACAGGGTAAACGCCGGGGAGCTGTTTTTT. This codes for CASSPDRVNAGELFF.

The genes are TRBV27 and TRBJ2-7; a weak D match, TRBD2 (6 bases). Trimming cost V 5 bases and J 4 bases, with 15 bases left between them. The CDR3 is 14 amino acids. Germline CDR1 is MNHEY and CDR2 is SMNVEV (reference sequence). This CDR3 is CASSPRGGFYEQYF. The CDR3 DNA sequence: TGTGCCAGCAGTCCCCGAGGAGGGTTTTACGAGCAGTACTTC.

V and J are TRBV19 and TRBJ2-7, with D unclear. Trimming took 6 bases from V and 3 from J, leaving 18 bases between them. CDR1 is LNHDA and CDR2 is SQIVND in the germline V gene (reference sequence). The CDR3 has 15 residues. Here the CDR3 DNA reads TGTGCCAGTAGCCCCTCACCCCCGGGTTACTACGAGCAGTACTTC. Translation gives CASSPSPPGYYEQYF.

This clone has a handful of counts. In nucleotides, the CDR3 is TGTGCCAGCGTCCAGACAGGCTTATTTGGCTACACCTTC. Its translation is CASVQTGLFGYTF. This chain uses TRBV28 with TRBJ1-2, with D possibly TRBD1 on 6 matching bases. CDR1 is MDHEN and CDR2 is SYDVKM in the germline V gene. V was cut by 8 bases and J by 7 bases, with 17 bases left in between. This CDR3 contains 13 residues.

The chain combines TRBV7-3 with TRBJ2-4; D is possibly TRBD2 (5 bases). Trimming removed 5 bases at V and 5 bases at J, with 10 bases between. The CDR3 is 13 residues long. Germline V CDR1 and CDR2: SGHTA, FQGTGA. CDR3 DNA: TGTGCCAGCAGCCTCGGGATCCAAAACATTCAGTACTTC. Translated, it gives CASSLGIQNIQYF.

The V gene is TRBV4-2, the J gene TRBJ2-7; TRBD1 is a possible D gene (6 bases). Germline V CDR1 and CDR2: LGHNA, YNFKEQ. The CDR3 consists of 15 residues. Trimming stripped 3 bases from V and 0 bases from J, with 12 bases between. DNA for the CDR3: TGTGCCAGCAGCCAGAGCCGAGGGGGCTCCTACGAGCAGTACTTC. Protein product: CASSQSRGGSYEQYF.

The chain employs TRBV7-2 and TRBJ2-3; 10 positions agree with TRBD2. Germline CDR1 SGHTA, CDR2 FQGNSA. CDR3 length: 16 residues. V was pared by 5 bases and J by 2 bases, with 7 bases of the junction left unmatched. The CDR3 DNA reads as TGTGCCAGCAGCCGCGCGGGACTAGCGATCACAGATACGCAGTATTTT. Translating it yields CASSRAGLAITDTQYF.

This rearrangement joins TRBV6-5 to TRBJ1-4; D unresolved. CDR3 length equals 11 residues. Germline V gives CDR1 MNHEY, CDR2 SVGAGI. Trimming pared 6 bases from V and 7 bases from J, leaving 6 bases between. CDR3: CASRAGEKLFF. CDR3 in DNA: TGTGCCAGCAGAGCGGGTGAAAAACTGTTTTTT.

This chain joins TRBV3-1 (or the pseudogene TRBV3-2) and TRBJ1-1; the D gene is possibly TRBD1 (6 bases). In germline, CDR1 is LGHDT, CDR2 YNNKEL (reference sequence). This CDR3 is 16 amino acids long. Trimming took 1 base from V and 6 from J, leaving 18 bases between them. CDR3 nucleotide sequence: TGTGCCAGCAGCCAAGGTCTCTCGGGGGGCGCGGCTGAAGCTTTCTTT. Its protein product is CASSQGLSGGAAEAFF.

The CDR3 reads CASSMGGDTPGYTF. DNA of the CDR3: TGTGCCAGTAGTATGGGGGGGGACACCCCTGGCTACACCTTC. The J gene is TRBJ1-2, the V gene TRBV19; possible D gene TRBD1, 6 bases. Germline V CDR1 and CDR2: LNHDA, SQIVND (reference sequence). V was pared by 3 bases and J by 7 bases, with 15 bases between. The CDR3 sequence is 14 residues long.

V and J are TRBV5-4 and TRBJ1-2, with 9 bases identical to TRBD1. Looked up from germline, CDR1 is SGHNT and CDR2 is YYREEE (reference sequence). The ends lost 5 bases at V and 5 bases at J; junction bases unmatched: 7. This CDR3 has 14 residues. The CDR3 here is CASRLDRGSYGYTF. The CDR3 DNA is TGTGCCAGCAGGCTAGACAGGGGGAGTTATGGCTACACCTTC.